This T cell receptor beta chain was recorded in a study of blood T cell repertoires in COVID-19. As for the study in general: Samples taken during acute and convalescent COVID-19 were collected in the United States, Italy and Spain. T cells, B-cell-depleted T cells, or PBMCs provided the cDNA or gDNA that served as material.

CDR1 and CDR2 (germline): MNHEY, SVGEGT. The CDR3 runs to 21 residues. J lost 0 bases, V lost 6 bases, and 19 bases had no gene match. As originally analysed: Amplified reference gene primers provided the basis for estimating nucleated cell counts. TCRdb keeps only in-frame clones here, not all; method: immunoSEQ multiplex PCR. For V, J and clone size, that table is used; D and trimming come from the DNA. The data contain tens of thousands of clones, around 89% of them seen just once; the ten biggest clones take up about 18%. Seattle patients were enrolled during active infection and followed longitudinally. This clone was seen a single time.

The TCR sequence derives from a woman in her fifties or sixties with COVID-19, enrolled during active disease. The specimen sequenced was peripheral blood. This chain joins TRBV6-2 or TRBV6-3 and TRBJ2-6; 8 bases map to TRBD1. CDR3 loop: CASSLGTGHLVILSGANVLTF. DNA of the CDR3: TGTGCCAGCAGCCTCGGGACAGGTCACCTTGTCATTCTCTCTGGGGCCAACGTCCTGACTTTC.